A selection of T cell receptor beta chains follows, all from one sample in a study of T cells in Graves' hyperthyroidism and ophthalmopathy. TCRdb redid the calling of the multiplex PCR reads with MiXCR, one entry per CDR3 protein. Of roughly 100,000 distinct CDR3 sequences detected, over 45% appear once; the ten largest clones hold roughly 24%. The sequenced material came from blood. These receptor sequences come from a man in his forties with Graves' hyperthyroidism. CDR3s include the opening cysteine and the closing phenylalanine or tryptophan. A D gene is named only where the DNA matches it firmly. For some rows the clone size is stated as once, few or many, or as a class when expanded; others skip it.

abundance: many
j_gene: TRBJ2-7
v_gene: TRBV7-9
d_gene: NA
CDR3nt: TGTGCCAGCAGCTTTGGGGGGGGGGCGGGGGAGCAGTACTTC
CDR3aa: CASSFGGGAGEQYF

abundance: once
j_gene: TRBJ2-7
v_gene: TRBV20-1
d_gene: NA
CDR3nt: NA
CDR3aa: CSASRIEPSYEQYFGGNEQYF

abundance: many
j_gene: TRBJ1-1
v_gene: TRBV5-8
d_gene: NA
CDR3nt: TGTGCCAGCAGCACTTACCTCAGACTAAACACTGAAGCTTTCTTT
CDR3aa: CASSTYLRLNTEAFF

abundance: few
j_gene: TRBJ2-2
v_gene: TRBV4-1
d_gene: NA
CDR3nt: TGCGCCAGCAGCCAAGTGGAAGGCTCGGCCGGGGAGCTGTTTTTT
CDR3aa: CASSQVEGSAGELFF

abundance: NA
j_gene: TRBJ1-6
v_gene: TRBV19
d_gene: NA
CDR3nt: TGTGCCAGTACCTCGGAACAGCCGGATTCTCCCCCCCACTTT
CDR3aa: CASTSEQPDSPPHF

abundance: NA
j_gene: TRBJ1-1
v_gene: TRBV6-6
d_gene: TRBD1
CDR3nt: TGTGCCAGCAGTCCACAGGGGGCTCGGGCTGAAGCTTTCTTT
CDR3aa: CASSPQGARAEAFF

abundance: few
j_gene: TRBJ2-1
v_gene: TRBV11-2
d_gene: TRBD2
CDR3nt: TGTGCCAGCAGCCGAGGACTAGCGGGAGGCGGTTACAATGAGCAGTTCTTC
CDR3aa: CASSRGLAGGGYNEQFF

abundance: many
j_gene: TRBJ2-2
v_gene: TRBV11-3
d_gene: TRBD1
CDR3nt: TGTGCCAGCAGCTCCTCCCTCGGGACAGGGTCGAACACCGGGGAGCTGTTTTTT
CDR3aa: CASSSSLGTGSNTGELFF

abundance: NA
j_gene: TRBJ2-7
v_gene: TRBV7-2
d_gene: NA
CDR3nt: TGTGCCTGGAGTGTACCATGGACGGACTTGTACGAGCAGTACTTC
CDR3aa: CAWSVPWTDLYEQYF

abundance: few
j_gene: TRBJ2-3
v_gene: TRBV24-1
d_gene: NA
CDR3nt: TGTCCCACGAGGGGACTCACAGATACGCAGTATTTT
CDR3aa: CPTRGLTDTQYF

abundance: many
j_gene: TRBJ1-2
v_gene: TRBV7-9
d_gene: NA
CDR3nt: TGTGCCAGCAGCTTCCCCGGGGGCAATGGCTACACCTTC
CDR3aa: CASSFPGGNGYTF

abundance: NA
j_gene: TRBJ1-2
v_gene: TRBV20-1
d_gene: TRBD1
CDR3nt: TGCAGTGCTAGTGAGACAGGGGGCAAGGGTGTTCTCTATGGCTACACCTTC
CDR3aa: CSASETGGKGVLYGYTF

abundance: few
j_gene: TRBJ2-1
v_gene: TRBV27
d_gene: NA
CDR3nt: TGTGCCAGCAGTTTGCAGGGGAGAAACAATGAGCAGTTCTTC
CDR3aa: CASSLQGRNNEQFF

abundance: many
j_gene: TRBJ2-2
v_gene: TRBV10-3
d_gene: TRBD1
CDR3nt: TGTGCCATCCGGGACAGCGCGAACACCGGGGAGCTGTTTTTT
CDR3aa: CAIRDSANTGELFF

abundance: many
j_gene: TRBJ2-3
v_gene: TRBV29-1
d_gene: NA
CDR3nt: TGCAGCGTTATAGGGGCGGCAGATACGCAGTATTTT
CDR3aa: CSVIGAADTQYF

abundance: many
j_gene: TRBJ2-1
v_gene: TRBV5-1
d_gene: NA
CDR3nt: TGCGCCAGCAGCTTGGTAGGACAGATCTACAATGAGCAGTTCTTC
CDR3aa: CASSLVGQIYNEQFF

abundance: many
j_gene: TRBJ2-1
v_gene: TRBV20-1
d_gene: TRBD2
CDR3nt: TGCAGTGCTAGAGATCCTGCCGGGGGGGTCGGGGATGAGCAGTTCTTC
CDR3aa: CSARDPAGGVGDEQFF

abundance: many
j_gene: TRBJ2-2
v_gene: TRBV2
d_gene: NA
CDR3nt: TGTGCCAGCAGCCCTGACACCGGGGAGCTGTTTTTT
CDR3aa: CASSPDTGELFF

abundance: once
j_gene: TRBJ1-4
v_gene: TRBV2
d_gene: NA
CDR3nt: TGTGCCAGTCTGGGGAGACGGAAGAATGAAAAACTGTCTTTT
CDR3aa: CASLGRRKNEKLSF

abundance: NA
j_gene: TRBJ2-3
v_gene: TRBV7-2
d_gene: NA
CDR3nt: TGTGCCAGCTCACCGATTGCCGCAGATACGCAGTATTTT
CDR3aa: CASSPIAADTQYF